This T cell receptor beta chain was observed in a study of T cell changes during pregnancy in multiple sclerosis. CDR1 and CDR2 from the germline V gene are SEHNR and FQNEAQ (reference sequence). The length of the CDR3 is 17 residues. After removal of 5 bases from V and 6 bases from J, the junction contained 14 bases not matched to a gene. Only one count was recorded for this clone. Measured with immunoSEQ multiplex PCR; TCRdb has only the in-frame clones, and not every one. The top ten hold 2.6% of the sample, which has 78,000 or so clones, about 90% seen once. The sequence came from a female donor with multiple sclerosis, enrolled in a pregnancy study. The chain employs TRBV7-9 and TRBJ2-1, with 9 bases that match TRBD1. The source material was peripheral blood, sampled before pregnancy. CDR3 sequence reads: CASSRKTGTGPGNEQFF. DNA of the CDR3: TGTGCCAGCAGCCGAAAAACCGGGACAGGGCCCGGCAATGAGCAGTTCTTC.